Following are 5 T cell receptor beta chains from one sample sequenced in a study of T cell repertoires in cytomegalovirus infection. These receptors' targets are unknown. MiXCR, run by TCRdb on the reads, gives a single entry per CDR3 protein. The top ten hold roughly 25% of the sample, which has under 200,000 distinct CDR3 sequences, about a fifth seen once. The sample in question was CD8+ T cells from cultured PBMCs, obtained from culture after CMV antigen stimulation. Receptors were obtained from a human donor in good health (CMV status not recorded). Some clones in this sample may be carry-over from other donors' samples.

This clonotype came up a few times. This chain joins TRBV11-2 and TRBJ2-2; 8 bases agree with TRBD1. This CDR3 comprises 16 residues. CDR1 and CDR2 (germline): SGHAT, FQNNGV. The ends lost 1 base at V and 5 bases at J; junction bases unmatched: 6. This CDR3 reads CASSLVPTGGTGELFF. The CDR3 nucleotides read TGTGCCAGCAGCTTAGTCCCAACAGGGGGGACCGGGGAGCTGTTTTTT.

The gene calls are TRBV5-1 and TRBJ1-2; D gene unclear. The CDR3 is 13 amino acids. Deletions cut 5 bases from V and 8 bases from J, with 16 bases between. CDR1 and CDR2 from the germline V gene are SGHRS and YFSETQ. The CDR3 spells CASSFGPSGGYTF. In nucleotides, the CDR3 is TGCGCCAGCAGTTTTGGACCGTCTGGGGGCTACACCTTC.

The chain couples TRBV5-1 to TRBJ2-7; D is unresolved. Germline assignment: CDR1 SGHRS and CDR2 YFSETQ. The V end lost 2 bases, the J end lost 4 bases, and 10 bases lay between the germline ends. The CDR3 runs 13 residues. In DNA form, the CDR3 reads TGCGCCAGCAGCTTCTCAGAAAATTACGAGCAGTACTTC. Encoded protein: CASSFSENYEQYF.

The chain couples TRBV7-8 to TRBJ2-1; TRBD2 aligns across 8 bases. This CDR3 is 15 amino acids long. Germline assignment: CDR1 SGHVS and CDR2 FQNEAQ. Trimming took 2 bases from V and 12 from J; bases not matched to a gene: 12. The CDR3 DNA reads as TGTGCCAGCAGCTTATCGAGCGGGGGCCTCGATGTGCAGTTCTTC. Residues: CASSLSSGGLDVQFF. Complete variable domain (other parts from reference TRBV7-8 and TRBJ2-1): GAGVSQSPRYKVAKRGQDVALRCDPISGHVSLFWYQQALGQGPEFLTYFQNEAQLDKSGLPSDRFFAERPEGSVSTLKIQRTQQEDSAVYLCASSLSSGGLDVQFFGPGTRLTVL.

A few counts support this clonotype. This chain links TRBV7-8 with TRBJ2-1, with 9 bases matching TRBD2. The CDR3 is made up of 15 amino acids. Trimming removed 4 bases from V and 10 bases from J; junction bases left unmatched: 11. CDR1 SGHVS and CDR2 FQNEAQ come from the germline V gene. The CDR3 loop reads CASSSTGTSTSEQFF. In DNA form, the CDR3 reads TGTGCCAGCAGCTCGACCGGGACTAGCACGTCAGAGCAGTTCTTC.